This T cell receptor (beta chain) was obtained from a study of shared clonotypes between healthy human individuals. As for the study in general: Donors had three CD4 naive, three CD4 memory, two CD8 naive and one CD8 memory plate apiece.

Concerning this clone itself: Its specificity is unknown. Different DNA sequences within this sample yield the same CDR3.

Naive-designated CD8 cells lacked CD45RO, were positively enriched for CCR7, and omitted terminally differentiated effector memory CD45RA+ cells. Study-wide results and limits: Clonotype sharing among donors was thought likely to change with sequencing depth. Blood alone was sampled, and tissue repertoires likely differ. Relative to their counterparts shared across all four donors, non-shared clonotypes exhibited diminished generation probabilities.

Repertoires were generated with immunoSEQ multiplex PCR, while TCRdb's copy carries only in-frame clones and drops some. The sample contains about 2 million clones, approximately 94% of which appear only once. The V end was cut by 2 bases, the J end by 4 bases, with 12 bases between. Germline V gene data show CDR1 as MNHEY and CDR2 as SMNVEV (reference sequence). The CDR3 is 14 amino acids. The TCR was taken from a man between 18 and 29 years old in good health. The rearrangement uses TRBV27 and TRBJ2-7; the D is unclear. Input material: naive CD8+ T cells sorted from blood. The CDR3 coding sequence is TGTGCCAGCAGTTTAGCTGGGGAAAGGTACGAGCAGTACTTC. Protein: CASSLAGERYEQYF.